One and the same sample provided the 3 T cell receptor beta chains below, sequenced in a study of blood T cell repertoires in COVID-19. TCRdb keeps only in-frame clones here, not all; method: immunoSEQ multiplex PCR. The table lists 400,000 to 450,000 clones, around 88% of them singletons. Material for sequencing was peripheral blood. Source of these receptors: a woman in her forties or fifties with COVID-19, enrolled during active disease.

The V and J genes are TRBV12-3 or TRBV12-4 and TRBJ1-2, with D possibly being TRBD1 (6 bases). The V gene lost 6 bases and the J gene lost 5 bases, with 13 bases spanning the gap. This CDR3 is 13 amino acids long. The DNA of the CDR3 is TGTGCCAGCAGAAACAGGGCGCTATATGGCTACACCTTC. Protein sequence: CASRNRALYGYTF.

The V and J genes are TRBV7-9 and TRBJ2-3, with a possible D match to TRBD1 (6 bases). The V and J ends lost 5 bases and 0 bases respectively, with 12 bases between them. The CDR3 is made up of 15 amino acids. The germline V gene has CDR1 SEHNR and CDR2 FQNEAQ (reference sequence). CDR3 sequence reads: CASSPRGTSTDTQYF. In nucleotides, the CDR3 is TGTGCCAGCAGCCCCAGGGGCACTAGCACAGATACGCAGTATTTT. Complete variable domain (other parts from reference TRBV7-9 and TRBJ2-3): DTGVSQNPRHKITKRGQNVTFRCDPISEHNRLYWYRQTLGQGPEFLTYFQNEAQLEKSRLLSDRFSAERPKGSFSTLEIQRTEQGDSAMYLCASSPRGTSTDTQYFGPGTRLTVL.

This rearrangement joins TRBV5-1 to TRBJ2-1; D is possibly TRBD2 (6 bases). CDR3 length equals 17 residues. Per the germline V gene, CDR1 is SGHRS and CDR2 is YFSETQ. The V end was cut by 4 bases, the J end by 6 bases, with 23 bases between. The CDR3 loop reads CASSRYQLAATFNEQFF. CDR3 nucleotides: TGCGCCAGCAGCCGATATCAATTAGCGGCGACATTCAATGAGCAGTTCTTC. Full variable domain (rest looked up from reference TRBV5-1 and TRBJ2-1): KAGVTQTPRYLIKTRGQQVTLSCSPISGHRSVSWYQQTPGQGLQFLFEYFSETQRNKGNFPGRFSGRQFSNSRSEMNVSTLELGDSALYLCASSRYQLAATFNEQFFGPGTRLTVL.